The clone carrying this T cell receptor beta chain has only one observation. The entry originates in a study of T-cell memory formation after mild COVID-19. V was cut by 8 bases and J by 0 bases, with 10 bases left in between. Germline-derived CDR1 and CDR2 are SEHNR and FQNEAQ (reference sequence). This CDR3 spans 13 amino acids. TCRdb passed the 5' RACE reads through MiXCR, listing each CDR3 protein once. This table holds more than 110,000 distinct CDR3 sequences, 11% to 15% found once. The chain carries TRBV7-9 and TRBJ1-1; D gene uncertain. What was sequenced was PBMCs or a T cell subset sorted from them (not recorded which). This sequence originates from an adult woman who had mild COVID-19 (a few samples of this study predate the infection). Cell type and time point are not known. DNA of the CDR3: TGTGCCAGCCTAGCAGATCTGAACACTGAAGCTTTCTTT. It is translated as CASLADLNTEAFF.